The 8 T cell receptor beta chains below were found in one sample sequenced in a study of Ad26.COV2.S vaccination and SARS-CoV-2 variants. TCRdb keeps only in-frame clones here, not all; method: immunoSEQ multiplex PCR. The table lists 300,000 to 400,000 clones, 65% to 90% of them singletons, with around a tenth in the top ten. Treatment specified: roughly 19 received Ad26.COV2.S at low or high dose, single or two shots; several received placebo; per-sample allocation not given. The investigators took samples on day 63 after the first vaccine or placebo injection. This specimen consisted of peripheral blood, obtained in a trial of Ad26.COV2.S vaccine versus placebo. The origin of the receptors is a person between 18 and 60 years old who received the Ad26.COV2.S COVID-19 vaccine or a placebo.

The genes are TRBV7-2 and TRBJ2-6, with D perhaps matching TRBD1 (7 bases). Germline CDR1 and CDR2: SGHTA and FQGNSA. V was clipped by 5 bases and J by 2 bases, with 16 bases between them. The CDR3 has 17 residues. The CDR3 region is CASSPRGALAGANVLTF. Here the CDR3 DNA reads TGTGCCAGCAGCCCCAGGGGGGCTCTAGCTGGGGCCAACGTCCTGACTTTC.

This clone was detected many times. Additional DNA sequences in this sample encode the identical CDR3. V is TRBV6-6 and J is TRBJ2-2; TRBD1 is a possible D gene (6 bases). This CDR3 comprises 15 residues. The germline V gene has CDR1 MNHNY and CDR2 SVGAGI (reference sequence). Trimming left V 7 bases short and J 0 bases short, with 12 bases between. The CDR3 DNA follows: TGTGCCAGCATCCGAGGACAGACGAACACCGGGGAGCTGTTTTTT. It is translated as CASIRGQTNTGELFF.

The chain uses TRBV2 and TRBJ2-1; no firm D call. The length of the CDR3 is 13 residues. Trimming removed 8 bases at V and 4 bases at J, with 12 bases between. The germline gives CDR1 SNHLY, CDR2 FYNNEI. This CDR3 is CASFKKGYNEQFF. As DNA, the CDR3 is TGTGCCAGCTTTAAAAAAGGATACAATGAGCAGTTCTTC. Looking up the rest from reference TRBV2 and TRBJ2-1 gives the full variable domain: EPEVTQTPSHQVTQMGQEVILRCVPISNHLYFYWYRQILGQKVEFLVSFYNNEISEKSEIFDDQFSVERPDGSNFTLKIRSTKLEDSAMYFCASFKKGYNEQFFGPGTRLTVL.

Worth noting for this clone: Other DNA sequences in this sample translate to the same CDR3. The chain has TRBV3-1 (or the pseudogene TRBV3-2) and TRBJ1-1, with a possible D match to TRBD1 (5 bases). The CDR3 has 13 amino acids. V was shortened by 1 base and J by 8 bases, with 11 bases between the two germline ends. In germline, CDR1 is LGHDT, CDR2 YNNKEL (reference sequence). CDR3: CASSQGGVGEAFF. As DNA, the CDR3 is TGTGCCAGCAGCCAAGGGGGGGTAGGCGAAGCTTTCTTT.

This clone was seen more than once but under ten times. This chain links TRBV3-1 (or the pseudogene TRBV3-2) with TRBJ2-7; no clear D gene. Germline CDR1 is LGHDT and CDR2 is YNNKEL (reference sequence). V lost 0 bases and J lost 5, with 14 bases in between. This CDR3 has 15 residues. CDR3 protein: CASSQDVVRLNEQYF. The CDR3, as DNA: TGTGCCAGCAGCCAAGATGTTGTAAGGTTGAACGAGCAGTACTTC.

The chain couples TRBV14 to TRBJ1-3, with TRBD1 matching 9 bases. V lost 2 bases and J lost 2; bases outside the gene matches: 7. CDR1 SGHDN and CDR2 FVKESK come from the germline V gene. The CDR3 is 17 residues long. The CDR3 spells CASSQTLWDRAGNTIYF. DNA for the CDR3: TGTGCCAGCAGCCAAACGCTCTGGGACAGGGCTGGAAACACCATATATTTT. Drawing the rest from reference TRBV14 and TRBJ1-3, the complete variable domain is EAGVTQFPSHSVIEKGQTVTLRCDPISGHDNLYWYRRVMGKEIKFLLHFVKESKQDESGMPNNRFLAERTGGTYSTLKVQPAELEDSGVYFCASSQTLWDRAGNTIYFGEGSWLTVV.

The chain uses TRBV7-2 and TRBJ2-2; D may be TRBD1 or TRBD2 (5 bases each). The CDR3 consists of 15 residues. Per the germline V gene, CDR1 is SGHTA and CDR2 is FQGNSA. V lost 4 bases to trimming and J lost 4 bases, with 13 bases between them. The CDR3 loop reads CASSSSGPPTGELFF. CDR3 nucleotide sequence: TGTGCCAGCAGCTCCTCGGGACCACCCACCGGGGAGCTGTTTTTT.

CDR3 nucleotides: TGCGCCAGCAGCCAAGATGCGACAGGGGGAAATCAGCCCCAGCATTTT. Amino acids: CASSQDATGGNQPQHF. The chain has TRBV4-1 and TRBJ1-5, with 9 positions matching TRBD1. The ends lost 0 bases at V and 4 bases at J; junction bases unmatched: 4. Germline CDR1 and CDR2: MGHRA and YSYEKL. CDR3 length: 16 amino acids.